Below, 18 T cell receptor beta chains from the same sample are listed, as sequenced in a study of blood T cells in healthy people across ages. A second PCR of 7 to 11 cycles used a sample-barcoded 5' primer and a J-beta primer mix. Each CDR3 protein is one row after TCRdb ran MiXCR on the 5' RACE reads. Of 850,000 to 1,100,000 distinct CDR3 sequences listed, roughly two fifths are singletons. Material for sequencing was blood. These receptors all stem from a man aged 18 to 29 in good health.

This clonotype was detected only once. The J gene is TRBJ1-1, the V gene TRBV29-1; 8 positions match TRBD1. The CDR3 is 13 amino acids. Germline V CDR1 and CDR2: SQVTM, ANQGSEA. V lost 7 bases, J lost 2 bases, and 6 bases stayed unmatched. CDR3 sequence: CSAEDRANTEAFF. CDR3 coding DNA: TGCAGCGCTGAGGACAGGGCAAACACTGAAGCTTTCTTT. Full variable domain (rest looked up from reference TRBV29-1 and TRBJ1-1): SAVISQKPSRDICQRGTSLTIQCQVDSQVTMMFWYRQQPGQSLTLIATANQGSEATYESGFVIDKFPISRPNLTFSTLTVSNMSPEDSSIYLCSAEDRANTEAFFGQGTRLTVV.

In regard to this clonotype: At one boundary the junction diverges from the germline segment, which might be a read error. CDR3 bases: TGTGCCAGCAGCTTAATGGGCTCCTATAATTTACCCCTCCACTTT. It specifies CASSLMGSYNLPLHF. The chain carries TRBV7-2 and TRBJ1-6; the D is unclear. Germline CDR1 reads SGHTA; CDR2 reads FQGNSA. The CDR3 length is 15 residues.

This clonotype was picked up many times. The chain links TRBV27 to TRBJ1-2; D remains ambiguous. With 6 bases removed from V and 1 base from J, the gap between germline ends came to 6 bases. CDR3 size: 12 residues. Germline values: CDR1 MNHEY, CDR2 SMNVEV (reference sequence). CDR3 nucleotide sequence: TGTGCCAGCAGCCCGGATAACTATGGCTACACCTTC. It is translated as CASSPDNYGYTF.

The V and J genes are TRBV21-1 and TRBJ1-4; the table's D call of TRBD1 was not tested on the DNA. TRBV21-1 is a pseudogene locus. The CDR3 totals 13 residues. As DNA, the CDR3 is TGTGCCGCACCGGGGGGGGCACGAGAAAAACTGTTTTTT. Its translation: CAAPGGAREKLFF.

The chain recombines TRBV7-2 with TRBJ2-3; unclear D gene. Looked up from germline, CDR1 is SGHTA and CDR2 is FQGNSA. V lost 1 base to trimming and J lost 4 bases, with 9 bases between them. The CDR3 covers 14 residues. The CDR3 sequence is CASSLESGSDTQYF. The CDR3 DNA sequence: TGTGCCAGCAGCTTAGAATCCGGTTCAGATACGCAGTATTTT.

This clonotype came up many times. The chain combines TRBV7-2 with TRBJ2-3; D gene ambiguous. There are 14 residues in the CDR3. Germline values: CDR1 SGHTA, CDR2 FQGNSA. V was trimmed by 1 base and J by 1 base, leaving 6 bases between them. DNA of the CDR3: TGTGCCAGCAGCTTAGACGTGGGCACAGATACGCAGTATTTT. This codes for CASSLDVGTDTQYF.

This clonotype was seen only a few times. The CDR3 sequence: CASSPRMVDGELFF. The CDR3 DNA sequence: TGTGCCAGCAGCCCTCGCATGGTAGACGGGGAGCTGTTTTTT. The rearrangement uses TRBV7-9 and TRBJ2-2; D gene uncertain. Trimming cost V 5 bases and J 7 bases, with 14 bases left between them. CDR1 and CDR2 (germline): SEHNR, FQNEAQ (reference sequence). This CDR3 has 14 residues.

CDR3 coding DNA: TGTGCCAGCAGAGACAGGGTATACACCGGGGAGCTGTTTTTT. Translation: CASRDRVYTGELFF. The chain uses TRBV6-5 and TRBJ2-2; 7 bases line up with TRBD1. This CDR3 has 14 residues. With 6 bases clipped from V and 3 bases from J, the junction kept 4 bases outside the gene matches. Germline CDR1 MNHEY, CDR2 SVGAGI.

In its sample, this clonotype was seen a few times. CDR3 DNA: TGTGCCAGCAGCTTAGACGAGGGGGGCCGACTTAACTATGGCTACACCTTC. It yields the protein CASSLDEGGRLNYGYTF. The chain is built from TRBV13 and TRBJ1-2; maybe TRBD1 (6 bases). V was clipped by 1 base and J by 1 base, with 16 bases between them. The CDR3 runs to 17 residues. CDR1 PRHDT and CDR2 FYEKMQ come from the germline V gene (reference sequence).

This clonotype was detected ten times or more. At one boundary the junction diverges from the germline segment, which might be a read error. The V gene is TRBV5-1, the J gene TRBJ1-1; unclear D gene. There are 11 residues in the CDR3. Germline V gives CDR1 SGHRS, CDR2 YFSETQ. Here the CDR3 reads CASSMNTEAFF. CDR3 bases: TGTGCCAGCAGCATGAACACTGAAGCTTTCTTT. Drawing the rest from reference TRBV5-1 and TRBJ1-1, the complete variable domain is KAGVTQTPRYLIKTRGQQVTLSCSPISGHRSVSWYQQTPGQGLQFLFEYFSETQRNKGNFPGRFSGRQFSNSRSEMNVSTLELGDSALYLCASSMNTEAFFGQGTRLTVV.

The rearrangement links TRBV20-1 to TRBJ2-5; D perhaps matches TRBD2 (5 bases). Germline V gene sequence: CDR1 DFQATT, CDR2 SNEGSKA (reference sequence). V lost 5 bases to trimming and J lost 1 base, with 14 bases between them. The CDR3 totals 14 residues. In nucleotides, the CDR3 is TGCAGTGCTTACGAGGGCCAGACCCAAGAGACCCAGTACTTC. It translates to CSAYEGQTQETQYF.

Only a few counts were recorded for this clonotype. A read error may account for a junction end that differs from germline. V is TRBV7-2 and J is TRBJ2-3, with D perhaps matching TRBD2 (5 bases). The CDR3 length is 14 residues. The germline CDR1 and CDR2 sequences are SGHTA and FQGNSA. The CDR3 is CASSVAGVIDTQYF. The CDR3 nucleotides are TGTGCCAGCAGCGTAGCCGGGGTGATAGATACGCAGTATTTT.

The chain is built from TRBV7-2 and TRBJ2-1; D gene unclear. The end of the DNA fits TRBJ2-7 better, so the J call may be wrong. Germline-derived CDR1 and CDR2 are SGHTA and FQGNSA. This CDR3 has 16 residues. The CDR3 is CASSLALGPYYNEQYF. CDR3 bases: TGTGCCAGCAGCTTAGCCCTAGGGCCTTACTACAATGAGCAGTACTTC.

The chain links TRBV29-1 to TRBJ1-1, with D perhaps matching TRBD1 (6 bases). The germline gives CDR1 SQVTM, CDR2 ANQGSEA. The V end lost 0 bases, the J end lost 10 bases, and 15 bases lay between the germline ends. The CDR3 totals 13 residues. CDR3 bases: TGCAGCGTTGAAGACGAGTCGGGGGCGGTAGCTTTCTTT. Translated: CSVEDESGAVAFF.

The V call is TRBV24-1, the J call TRBJ2-5; perhaps D is TRBD1 or TRBD2 (5 bases each). V was clipped by 5 bases and J by 5 bases, with 20 bases between them. CDR3 length: 16 residues. Germline loops: CDR1 KGHDR, CDR2 SFDVKD. Here the CDR3 reads CATSVPGTGSEETQYF. The CDR3 region has the DNA TGTGCCACCAGTGTTCCGGGGACGGGATCGGAGGAGACCCAGTACTTC.

Ten or more counts support this clonotype. One end of the junction is discordant with germline, which a read error may explain. The V gene is TRBV7-2, the J gene TRBJ2-7; TRBD1 is a possible D gene (6 bases). The CDR3 is 12 residues long. Germline CDR1 reads SGHTA; CDR2 reads FQGNSA. CDR3 loop: CASSLQGGEQYF. The CDR3 region has the DNA TGCGCCAGCAGCTTGCAAGGGGGCGAGCAGTACTTC.

This rearrangement joins TRBV5-1 to TRBJ1-2; D might be TRBD1 (5 bases). Germline V gives CDR1 SGHRS, CDR2 YFSETQ. Trimming pared 3 bases from V and 2 bases from J, leaving 14 bases between. This CDR3 has 15 amino acids. As DNA, the CDR3 is TGCGCCAGCAGCTCTAACTCGGGGGGAAACTATGGCTACACCTTC. Amino acid sequence: CASSSNSGGNYGYTF.

This clonotype was seen a handful of times. The chain uses TRBV20-1 and TRBJ2-7; tentative D call: TRBD2 (5 bases). CDR1 DFQATT and CDR2 SNEGSKA come from the germline V gene (reference sequence). V was shortened by 3 bases and J by 3 bases, with 15 bases between the two germline ends. The CDR3 loop spans 14 amino acids. The CDR3 sequence: CSARGRPGIYEQYF. The CDR3 region has the DNA TGCAGTGCTAGGGGCAGGCCGGGGATCTACGAGCAGTACTTC.